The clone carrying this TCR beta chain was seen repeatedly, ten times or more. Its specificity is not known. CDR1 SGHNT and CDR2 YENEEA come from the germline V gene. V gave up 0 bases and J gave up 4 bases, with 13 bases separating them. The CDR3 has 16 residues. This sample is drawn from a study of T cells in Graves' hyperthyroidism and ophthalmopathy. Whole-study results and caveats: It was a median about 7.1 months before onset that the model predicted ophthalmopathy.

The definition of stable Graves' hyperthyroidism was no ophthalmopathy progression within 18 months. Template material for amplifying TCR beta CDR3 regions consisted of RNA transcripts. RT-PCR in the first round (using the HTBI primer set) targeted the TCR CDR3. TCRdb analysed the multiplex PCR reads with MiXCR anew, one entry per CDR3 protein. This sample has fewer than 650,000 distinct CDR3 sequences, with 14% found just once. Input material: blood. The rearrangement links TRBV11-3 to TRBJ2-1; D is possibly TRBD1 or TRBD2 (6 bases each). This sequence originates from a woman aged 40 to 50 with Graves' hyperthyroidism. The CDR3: CASSLDPGARYNEQFF. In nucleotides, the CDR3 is TGTGCCAGCAGCTTAGATCCGGGGGCTCGATACAATGAGCAGTTCTTC.